The 8 T cell receptor beta chains reported below all come from one sample, sequenced in a study of cytomegalovirus exposure and HLA in healthy donors. The primer mix had 60 Vbeta and 13 Jbeta primers. The method was immunoSEQ multiplex PCR; TCRdb's version includes in-frame clones alone and lacks a portion of them. The repertoire consists of 100,000 to 150,000 clones, with 60% to 80% occurring once and the leading ten covering under 3.5%. Material for sequencing was PBMCs. The receptors were sampled from a woman in her forties or fifties in good health and CMV-seronegative.

The gene calls are TRBV27 and TRBJ1-2, with 9 bases that match TRBD1. V lost 8 bases and J lost 8; bases outside the gene matches: 9. The CDR3 consists of 13 residues. CDR1 and CDR2 (germline): MNHEY, SMNVEV (reference sequence). The CDR3 region has the DNA TGTGCCAGCCGCCGGACAGGGGTCGGAGGCTACACCTTC. Its translation: CASRRTGVGGYTF.

The chain is built from TRBV6-5 and TRBJ1-1; D is possibly TRBD1 (6 bases). The germline CDR1 and CDR2 sequences are MNHEY and SVGAGI. V was clipped by 4 bases and J by 4 bases, with 16 bases between them. CDR3 size: 15 residues. CDR3 in DNA: TGTGCCAGCAGTTGGGCCCTACAGGGTGGCACTGAAGCTTTCTTT. Its protein product is CASSWALQGGTEAFF.

The chain uses TRBV7-2 and TRBJ2-7; 7 bases align to TRBD1. This CDR3 has 15 residues. V was pared by 1 base and J by 3 bases, with 6 bases of the junction left unmatched. Per the germline V gene, CDR1 is SGHTA and CDR2 is FQGNSA. CDR3 loop: CASSLEGAGYYEQYF. The CDR3 DNA is TGTGCCAGCAGCTTAGAGGGGGCTGGGTACTACGAGCAGTACTTC. The variable domain in full, completed from reference TRBV7-2 and TRBJ2-7, reads GAGVSQSPSNKVTEKGKDVELRCDPISGHTALYWYRQSLGQGLEFLIYFQGNSAPDKSGLPSDRFSAERTGGSVSTLTIQRTQQEDSAVYLCASSLEGAGYYEQYFGPGTRLTVT.

As to this clone: The junction differs from germline at one of its ends, possibly a read error. The V and J genes are TRBV11-3 and TRBJ1-1, with 8 bases that match TRBD1. The CDR3 runs 12 residues. CDR1 and CDR2 (germline): SGHNT, YENEEA. In DNA form, the CDR3 reads TGTGCCAGCAGCGGAGGACAGGGAAACTGCGAATTT. Residues: CASSGGQGNCEF.

V usage is TRBV28 and J usage is TRBJ2-5, with 12 bases aligning to TRBD2. The tail of the sequence fits TRBJ2-7 better, so the J call may be wrong. The length of the CDR3 is 15 residues. The V gene's germline CDR1 is MDHEN and CDR2 SYDVKM. The CDR3 spells CASSFPSGREGEQYF. The CDR3 nucleotides are TGTGCCAGCAGTTTCCCTAGCGGGAGGGAGGGCGAGCAGTACTTC.

A word on this clone: One end of the junction is discordant with germline, which a read error may explain. The CDR3 loop is CSSSLDLGGGPDTEAFF. Written as DNA, the CDR3 is TGTTCCAGCAGCTTAGATTTAGGGGGAGGGCCGGACACTGAAGCTTTCTTT. The rearrangement links TRBV7-9 to TRBJ1-1, with D tentatively TRBD1 (6 bases). Germline lookup yields CDR1 SEHNR and CDR2 FQNEAQ (reference sequence). This CDR3 is 17 amino acids long.

J is TRBJ2-1 and V is TRBV5-5; 9 positions match TRBD1. The V gene's germline CDR1 is SGHKS and CDR2 YYEKEE (reference sequence). This CDR3 has 16 residues. V lost 1 base to trimming and J lost 4 bases; unmatched junction nucleotides: 6. CDR3: CASSLPTGGLYNEQFF. For the CDR3, the DNA is TGTGCCAGCAGCTTGCCGACAGGGGGATTGTACAATGAGCAGTTCTTC.

As concerns this clone: At one end, the junction sequence differs from germline, possibly due to a read error. The rearrangement links TRBV7-9 to TRBJ1-1; the match to TRBD1 covers 7 bases. Per germline, CDR1 SEHNR and CDR2 FQNEAQ (reference sequence). This CDR3 region has 14 residues. CDR3 DNA: TGTTCCAGCAGCCGAACTACAGGGGTTCCTGAAGCTTTCTTT. Translation: CSSSRTTGVPEAFF. The whole variable domain, remainder taken from reference TRBV7-9 and TRBJ1-1, is DTGVSQNPRHKITKRGQNVTFRCDPISEHNRLYWYRQTLGQGPEFLTYFQNEAQLEKSRLLSDRFSAERPKGSFSTLEIQRTEQGDSAMYLCSSSRTTGVPEAFFGQGTRLTVV.